These 10 T cell receptor beta chains came from one sample sequenced in a study of T cell responses to AZD1222 COVID-19 vaccine. Generated by immunoSEQ multiplex PCR, the TCRdb table keeps only in-frame clones and is missing some. Altogether 100,000 to 150,000 clones are present, about 91% being singletons, with the ten largest covering 1.9%. Sequencing was performed on peripheral blood, taken 28 days after the second AZD1222 dose. The receptors here all came from an adult who received the AZD1222 COVID-19 vaccine.

This clone was seen a handful of times. V is TRBV4-1 and J is TRBJ2-3; D not certain. The germline V and J ends were trimmed by 7 bases and 0 bases, with 29 bases remaining between them. This CDR3 region has 20 residues. Germline V gene lookup returns CDR1 MGHRA and CDR2 YSYEKL. The CDR3: CASTPSPVWVGKPSTDTQYF. Written as DNA, the CDR3 is TGCGCCAGCACCCCCTCTCCAGTTTGGGTTGGAAAACCTAGCACAGATACGCAGTATTTT.

The chain carries TRBV12-2 and TRBJ2-1; TRBD1 is the table's D call, not checked against the DNA. TRBV12-2 is a pseudogene locus. CDR3 length: 14 amino acids. The CDR3 nucleotides are TGTGCAAGTCGATACGGGACAAAATACAATGAGCAGTTCTTC. Its protein product is CASRYGTKYNEQFF.

V and J are TRBV7-3 and TRBJ1-2; the D gene is possibly TRBD1 (5 bases). Between the trimmed V and J ends, which lost 5 bases and 3 bases, there was a span of 16 bases. This CDR3 spans 15 amino acids. Germline V gene lookup returns CDR1 SGHTA and CDR2 FQGTGA. The CDR3 spells CASSPQGGTDYGYTF. CDR3 in DNA: TGTGCCAGCAGCCCCCAGGGTGGGACGGACTATGGCTACACCTTC.

The rearrangement uses TRBV30 and TRBJ1-2; the D gene is possibly TRBD1 (5 bases). The CDR3 sequence is 16 residues long. The germline gives CDR1 GTSNPN, CDR2 SVGIG (reference sequence). V lost 3 bases, J lost 4 bases, and 21 bases lay in between. The chain's CDR3 is CAWSRGDGSFGYGYTF. DNA of the CDR3: TGTGCCTGGAGCAGAGGGGACGGAAGTTTCGGCTATGGCTACACCTTC.

This sequence joins TRBV29-1 and TRBJ1-1; D remains unclear. The CDR3 consists of 13 residues. Germline V lookup: CDR1 SQVTM, CDR2 ANQGSEA. V was clipped by 4 bases and J by 2 bases, with 11 bases between them. CDR3 sequence: CSVVLHLNTEAFF. CDR3 in DNA: TGCAGCGTTGTTTTACATCTAAACACTGAAGCTTTCTTT.

The chain links TRBV5-1 to TRBJ1-6; D is ambiguous. V lost 0 bases and J 2 bases, leaving 9 bases between the germline ends. The CDR3 is 16 residues long. Germline V gene data show CDR1 as SGHRS and CDR2 as YFSETQ. CDR3 in DNA: TGCGCCAGCAGCTTGGACGGAGGCCCCTATAATTCACCCCTCCACTTT. It translates to CASSLDGGPYNSPLHF.

This sequence joins TRBV18 and TRBJ1-2, with a weak D call TRBD1 (6 bases). V shed 2 bases and J shed 1 base, with 11 bases lying between them. The CDR3 runs 15 residues. CDR1 is KGHSH, CDR2 LQKENI, per germline. Here the CDR3 DNA reads TGTGCCAGCTCACCATACAGGGAACTTAACTATGGCTACACCTTC. Its protein product is CASSPYRELNYGYTF.

This rearrangement joins TRBV4-3 to TRBJ1-1; D unclear. V lost 0 bases, J lost 0 bases, and 8 bases lay in between. This CDR3 has 15 amino acids. Germline V CDR1 and CDR2: LGHNA, YSLEER. CDR3 bases: TGCGCCAGCAGCCAAGAATTGAACATGAACACTGAAGCTTTCTTT. This sequence encodes CASSQELNMNTEAFF.

This chain connects TRBV2 to TRBJ2-1, with 12 bases aligning to TRBD2. Germline lookup yields CDR1 SNHLY and CDR2 FYNNEI. V lost 3 bases and J lost 9; bases outside the gene matches: 6. The CDR3 is 15 residues long. The CDR3 protein is CASSEASGGAGEQFF. CDR3 coding DNA: TGTGCCAGCAGTGAGGCTAGCGGGGGGGCGGGTGAGCAGTTCTTC.

Details on this clone: This sample also contains other DNA sequences that code for the same CDR3. The chain recombines TRBV12-3 or TRBV12-4 with TRBJ1-1; D might be TRBD1 (6 bases). The germline V and J ends were trimmed by 2 bases and 3 bases, with 7 bases remaining between them. The CDR3 contains 13 residues. Written as DNA, the CDR3 is TGTGCCAGCAGTTTACGGGGGCACACTGAAGCTTTCTTT. Residues: CASSLRGHTEAFF.